Listed here is a single TCR beta chain. Its antigen is still unknown. No much larger clone exists at a distance of one base, and base qualities are not known. RNA was extracted using the RNeasy kit, and about 0.5 to 1 ug of the RNA was reverse transcribed with random hexamers. The immunoSEQ multiplex PCR assay, which covers 54 Vbeta and 13 Jbeta segments, was used to amplify TCR beta CDR3 regions. Bias from PCR amplification was corrected by using a synthetic template baseline for primer optimization and for computational correction. The original methods were these. Only productive sequences were kept, with reads annotated to V, D and J genes according to IMGT and analyzed in immunoSEQ Analyzer. Clonality was calculated as one minus the Shannon entropy normalized by log2 of the number of productive unique sequences. For each patient and control, public and private clones were evaluated within the 100 most prevalent clones. Susac-specific clones were defined as absent from healthy and MS cohorts, 1052 published viral clones and other ImmuneACCESS disease sequences. TCRdb ran its own pipeline on the public reads, namely fastp trimming at Q25 and MiXCR clone calling, and kept in-frame beta chains. Rows merge per CDR3 protein into single entries with the most common DNA and genes. Here the V and J calls rest on TCRdb's processing, not on the authors' analysis. The sample contains roughly 100,000 distinct CDR3 sequences, around 96% of them found a single time. More than 0.5% of the sample is in the top ten clones.

The junction carries 14 bases between V and J, which are trimmed by 7 bases and 5 bases respectively. The CDR3 runs 13 amino acids, cysteine and phenylalanine included. The retained sequence is limited to the CDR3, 39 bases, with the frame set at the first base. Via the germline V gene (reference sequence), CDR1 is DFQATT and CDR2 SNEGSKA. This sample is part of a study of CD8 T cells in Susac syndrome (dated by TCRdb to about 2019). Regarding the research as a whole: Among the Susac syndrome patients who were sequenced, clinically active disease was present in 5 or 6 and clinical remission was observed in fewer than 10. At the time of blood withdrawal, Susac syndrome patients were either therapy-naive, taking corticosteroids (with some also receiving IVIg), or on IVIg alone. The study used repertoire sequencing to test whether antigen drove CD8+ T cell activation and differentiation in Susac syndrome. CD8+ T cell repertoire clonality was compared between 12 healthy donors, around 14 Susac syndrome patients and around 16 multiple sclerosis patients.

Findings and caveats that apply to the study as a whole: The study acknowledged that relatively few individuals were included in the TCR sequencing and HLA analysis. CD8+ repertoires in Susac syndrome showed clonal expansion, which was highest in CD8+ TEMRA cells and was greater in clinically active patients than in remitting patients. Looking at Susac-specific public clones, the researchers identified about 15 in the total CD8+ repertoire and 4 or 5 in the CD8+ TEMRA repertoire.

Peripheral blood CD8+ and CD4+ T cells from healthy donors, Susac syndrome patients and multiple sclerosis patients were profiled by high-throughput TCR beta sequencing. The Susac syndrome patients fulfilled recently defined diagnostic criteria for either definite or probable disease. Bulk CD8+ and CD4+ T cells were purified magnetically by negative isolation, whereas CD8+ TEMRA cells were enriched by FACS. Blood was drawn into EDTA tubes, processed within 24 hours, and PBMCs were isolated by density gradient centrifugation. PBMCs intended for TCR sequencing were cryopreserved in liquid nitrogen and were subsequently thawed in a 37 degrees C water bath. A purity of at least 90% was achieved for sorted or isolated CD4+, CD8+ and CD8+ TEMRA cells.

The sequenced sample was CD8+ T cells from PBMCs. This receptor was obtained from a human donor with Susac syndrome. Here the chain combines TRBV20-1 and TRBJ1-4; the D gene identity is not certain. This receptor carries the CDR3 CSGSRAPNEKLFF. The DNA sequence follows: TGCAGTGGTTCTCGGGCTCCAAATGAAAAACTGTTTTTT.